This T cell receptor beta chain was retrieved from a study of identical twins. Overall study findings and caveats: A lower insertion count was a feature of abundant cord blood beta clonotypes, with no such feature in memory repertoires. Modeled out-of-frame TCR alpha sharing in monozygotic twins fell below observed levels. Conclusions leaned on cross-sectional statistical analysis and did not track the same donors over time.

Every sampled donor was Caucasian and healthy. This CDR3 region has 13 residues. Per germline, CDR1 SQVTM and CDR2 ANQGSEA. The V and J ends lost 2 bases and 2 bases, in that order; junction bases with no gene match: 3. This clonotype was counted ten times or more. Its antigen remains unidentified. MiXCR was run by TCRdb on the 5' RACE reads, yielding one entry per CDR3 protein. The sample shows approximately 1.8 million distinct CDR3 sequences, roughly 35% of them seen only once. Sequencing was done on a sample of cord blood. The chain combines TRBV29-1 with TRBJ2-7, with 7 bases that match TRBD2. The receptor was isolated from a newborn girl in good health. For the CDR3, the DNA is TGCAGCGTTGAAAGGCGGGAGCCCTACGAGCAGTACTTC. Translation gives CSVERREPYEQYF.